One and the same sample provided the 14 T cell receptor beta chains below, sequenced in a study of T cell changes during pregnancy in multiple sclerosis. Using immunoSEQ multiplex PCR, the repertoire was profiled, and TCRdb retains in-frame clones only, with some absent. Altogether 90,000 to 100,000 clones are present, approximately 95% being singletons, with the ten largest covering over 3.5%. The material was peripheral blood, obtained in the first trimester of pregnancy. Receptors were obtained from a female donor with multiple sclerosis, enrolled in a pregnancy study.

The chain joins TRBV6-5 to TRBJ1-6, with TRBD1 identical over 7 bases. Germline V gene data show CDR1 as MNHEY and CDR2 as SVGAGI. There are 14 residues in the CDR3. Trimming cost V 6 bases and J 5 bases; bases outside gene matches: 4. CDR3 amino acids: CASSSGTDNSPLHF. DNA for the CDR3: TGTGCCAGCAGCTCCGGGACAGATAATTCACCCCTCCACTTT.

In DNA, the CDR3 is TGTGCCAGCAGCGTAGAGGGGTTTTCTAGGGGGCAGTACTTC. Its protein product is CASSVEGFSRGQYF. This chain uses TRBV9 with TRBJ2-7; D is possibly TRBD1 (5 bases). V lost 0 bases and J lost 9, with 16 bases in between. The CDR3 is made up of 14 amino acids. Germline CDR1 reads SGDLS; CDR2 reads YYNGEE.

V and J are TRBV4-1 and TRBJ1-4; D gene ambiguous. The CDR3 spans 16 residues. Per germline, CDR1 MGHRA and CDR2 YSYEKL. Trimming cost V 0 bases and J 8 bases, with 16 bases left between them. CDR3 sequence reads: CASSQDGNPAGEKLFF. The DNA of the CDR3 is TGCGCCAGCAGCCAAGATGGCAACCCGGCGGGGGAAAAACTGTTTTTT.

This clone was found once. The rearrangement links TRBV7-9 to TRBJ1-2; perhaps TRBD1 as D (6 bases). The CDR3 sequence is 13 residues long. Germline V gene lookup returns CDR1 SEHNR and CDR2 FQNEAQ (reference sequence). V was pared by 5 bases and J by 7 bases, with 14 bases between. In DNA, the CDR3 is TGTGCCAGCAGCCCGGGACATCAGGTTGGCTACACCTTC. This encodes CASSPGHQVGYTF. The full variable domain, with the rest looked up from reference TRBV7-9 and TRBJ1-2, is DTGVSQNPRHKITKRGQNVTFRCDPISEHNRLYWYRQTLGQGPEFLTYFQNEAQLEKSRLLSDRFSAERPKGSFSTLEIQRTEQGDSAMYLCASSPGHQVGYTFGSGTRLTVV.

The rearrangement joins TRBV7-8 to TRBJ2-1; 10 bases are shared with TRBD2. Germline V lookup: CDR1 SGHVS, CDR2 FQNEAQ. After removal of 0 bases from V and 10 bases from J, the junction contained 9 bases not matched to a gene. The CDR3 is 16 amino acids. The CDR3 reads CASSLASTSGAREQFF. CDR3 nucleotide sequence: TGTGCCAGCAGCTTAGCGTCTACTAGCGGGGCGAGGGAGCAGTTCTTC.

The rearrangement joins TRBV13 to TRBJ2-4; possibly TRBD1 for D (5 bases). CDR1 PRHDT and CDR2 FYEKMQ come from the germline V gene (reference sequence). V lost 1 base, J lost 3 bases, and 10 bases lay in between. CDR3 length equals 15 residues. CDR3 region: CASSLEGSVKNIQYF. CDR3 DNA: TGTGCCAGCAGCTTAGAGGGGTCTGTCAAAAACATTCAGTACTTC. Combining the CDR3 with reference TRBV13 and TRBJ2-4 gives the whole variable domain AAGVIQSPRHLIKEKRETATLKCYPIPRHDTVYWYQQGPGQDPQFLISFYEKMQSDKGSIPDRFSAQQFSDYHSELNMSSLELGDSALYFCASSLEGSVKNIQYFGAGTRLSVL.

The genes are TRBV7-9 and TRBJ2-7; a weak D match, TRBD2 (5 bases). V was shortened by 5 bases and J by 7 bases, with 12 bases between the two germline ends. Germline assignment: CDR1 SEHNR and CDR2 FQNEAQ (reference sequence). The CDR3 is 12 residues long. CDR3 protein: CASSQGLREQYF. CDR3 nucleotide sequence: TGTGCCAGCAGCCAAGGACTTAGGGAGCAGTACTTC.

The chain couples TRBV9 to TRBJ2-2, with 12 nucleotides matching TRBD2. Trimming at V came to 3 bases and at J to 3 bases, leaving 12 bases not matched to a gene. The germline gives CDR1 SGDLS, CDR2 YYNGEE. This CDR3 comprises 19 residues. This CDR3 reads CASSAPLAGGRFDTGELFF. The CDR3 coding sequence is TGTGCCAGCAGCGCACCGCTAGCGGGGGGGCGGTTCGACACCGGGGAGCTGTTTTTT.

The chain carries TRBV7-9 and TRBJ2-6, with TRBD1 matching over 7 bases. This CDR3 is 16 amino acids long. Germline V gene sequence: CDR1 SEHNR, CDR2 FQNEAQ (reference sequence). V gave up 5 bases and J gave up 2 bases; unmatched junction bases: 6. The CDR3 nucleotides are TGTGCCAGCAGCCACAGGGGTCTGGCTGGGGCCAACGTCCTGACTTTC. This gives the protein CASSHRGLAGANVLTF.

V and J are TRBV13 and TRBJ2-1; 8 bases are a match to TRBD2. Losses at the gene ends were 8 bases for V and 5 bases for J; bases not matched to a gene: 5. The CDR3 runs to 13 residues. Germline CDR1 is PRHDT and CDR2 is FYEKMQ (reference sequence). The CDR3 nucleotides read TGTGCCAGCCAGCGGGGGTCCCACAATGAGCAGTTCTTC. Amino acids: CASQRGSHNEQFF.

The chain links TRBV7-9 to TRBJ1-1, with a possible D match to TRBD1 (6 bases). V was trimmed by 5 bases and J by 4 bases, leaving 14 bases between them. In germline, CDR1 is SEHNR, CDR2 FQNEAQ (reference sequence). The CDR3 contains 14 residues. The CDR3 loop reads CASSATQGSTEAFF. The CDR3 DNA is TGTGCCAGCAGCGCAACACAGGGATCCACTGAAGCTTTCTTT.

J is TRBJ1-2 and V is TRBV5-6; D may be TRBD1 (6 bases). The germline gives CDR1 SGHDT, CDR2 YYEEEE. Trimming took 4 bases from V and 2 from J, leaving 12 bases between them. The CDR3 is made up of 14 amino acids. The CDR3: CASSPGGQNYGYTF. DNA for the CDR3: TGTGCCAGCAGCCCTGGCGGACAGAACTATGGCTACACCTTC.

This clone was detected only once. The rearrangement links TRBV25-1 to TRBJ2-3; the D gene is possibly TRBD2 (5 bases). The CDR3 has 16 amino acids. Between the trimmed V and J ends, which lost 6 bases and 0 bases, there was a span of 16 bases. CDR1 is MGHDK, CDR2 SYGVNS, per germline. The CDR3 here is CASSEASGGSTDTQYF. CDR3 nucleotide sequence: TGTGCCAGCAGCGAGGCTTCAGGAGGTAGCACAGATACGCAGTATTTT.

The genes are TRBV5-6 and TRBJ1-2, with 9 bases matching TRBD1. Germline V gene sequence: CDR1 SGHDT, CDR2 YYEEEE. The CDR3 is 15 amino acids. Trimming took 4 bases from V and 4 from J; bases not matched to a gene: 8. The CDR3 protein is CASSKPGQGGYGYTF. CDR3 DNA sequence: TGTGCCAGCAGCAAACCGGGACAGGGAGGCTATGGCTACACCTTC.